The following is a T cell receptor (beta chain) sequence with its context. Its target is not known. Time point: cycle 4 day 1 (C4D1), after about 6 weeks of nivolumab. Brentuximab vedotin exposure varied, and every patient relapsed after autologous stem cell transplantation. Progressive disease, partial response or complete response was each patient's best response. The table came from immunoSEQ multiplex PCR; TCRdb's copy has only in-frame clones and leaves some out. The table has 40,000 to 55,000 clones, approximately 80% seen once. The sample originates from a study of PD-1 blockade in classical Hodgkin lymphoma. Findings of the study overall: The study found complete responders had baseline diversity similar to newly diagnosed patients.

CDR1 is SGHRS and CDR2 is YFSETQ in the germline V gene. The CDR3 consists of 14 residues. V dropped 3 bases and J dropped 6; count of bases not matched to a gene: 8. The V and J genes are TRBV5-1 and TRBJ2-7, with 8 bases lining up with TRBD1. This clonotype was sampled from a human donor with classical Hodgkin lymphoma. The sequenced sample was peripheral blood mononuclear cells (PBMCs), obtained before the fourth cycle of nivolumab. The CDR3 DNA reads as TGCGCCAGCAGCTATGGACAGGGAATTGGCGAGCAGTACTTC. This encodes CASSYGQGIGEQYF.